The present T cell receptor (beta chain) was sequenced within a study of blood T cell repertoires in COVID-19. Study overall: The United States, Italy and Spain provided the acute and convalescent COVID-19 samples.

In the original analysis: Estimated nucleated cell counts came from reference gene primer amplification. The repertoire was sequenced with immunoSEQ multiplex PCR; TCRdb's copy has only in-frame clones and lacks some. From that table come the V and J calls and clone size; the DNA was used to work out D and trimming. Here the sample spans around 370,000 clones, more than 75% being singletons. Germline CDR1 reads LGHNT; CDR2 reads FRNRAP. The CDR3 consists of 11 residues. V was shortened by 5 bases and J by 11 bases, with 9 bases between the two germline ends. The J gene is TRBJ1-4, the V gene TRBV12-5; D unclear. The sample taken for sequencing was peripheral blood. This sequence was found in a woman aged 18-29 years who had recovered from COVID-19. CDR3 residues: CASGQAGKLFF. CDR3 bases: TGTGCTAGTGGTCAAGCCGGGAAACTGTTTTTT.